The rows below give T cell receptor beta chains drawn from one sample of a study of cytomegalovirus exposure and HLA in healthy donors. TCRdb's table, derived via immunoSEQ multiplex PCR, lists solely in-frame clones and lacks some. The sample holds 140,000 to 150,000 clones, 80% to 85% seen once. The sample was PBMCs. The receptors shown here come from a male donor in good health and CMV-seronegative. CDR3s leave out the opening cysteine and the closing phenylalanine or tryptophan. Each record gives: CDR3 protein, J gene, CDR3 length, V gene.

ASSSRVIYNEQF | TRBJ2-1 | 12 | TRBV27
ASSPSPGQPYGYT | TRBJ1-2 | 13 | TRBV5-1
ASSIGQGGHGELF | TRBJ2-2 | 13 | TRBV13
ASSETSGRVNTQY | TRBJ2-3 | 13 | TRBV28
ASSPAEGYEQF | TRBJ2-1 | 11 | TRBV7-8
ASSRTSGSYNEQF | TRBJ2-1 | 13 | TRBV5-1
ASSIEGRQETQY | TRBJ2-5 | 12 | TRBV19
ASMMRGDRTDTQY | TRBJ2-3 | 13 | TRBV2
ASSQDRGRGPYEQY | TRBJ2-7 | 14 | TRBV4-3
ASREGQHQPQH | TRBJ1-5 | 11 | TRBV19
ASSEPGQTTYEQY | - | 13 | TRBV5-1
ASSPLQGSGANVLT | TRBJ2-6 | 14 | TRBV19
ASSHRDLGGLEQY | TRBJ2-7 | 13 | TRBV7-8
ASSLMGTGYNEQF | TRBJ2-1 | 13 | TRBV5-1
SSSPPKTGRSNYGYT | TRBJ1-2 | 15 | TRBV7-9
ASSLASRGVNTEAF | TRBJ1-1 | 14 | TRBV5-6
ASSLVGRGEAF | TRBJ1-1 | 11 | TRBV7-2
ASSVGPGSTEAF | TRBJ1-1 | 12 | TRBV9
ASSPDRAIYNEQF | TRBJ2-1 | 13 | TRBV6-1
ASSQDRSGGTRKF | TRBJ2-1 | 13 | TRBV4-3
ASSGSRTGKEFSGNTIY | TRBJ1-3 | 17 | TRBV6-1
ATGHRPGQGLTEAF | TRBJ1-1 | 14 | TRBV28
ASKTTGADTGELF | TRBJ2-2 | 13 | TRBV4-1